Listed here is a single TCR beta chain. The antigen is not known. The assay was immunoSEQ multiplex PCR, and TCRdb's table has in-frame clones only and misses some. The data contain 25,000 to 30,000 clones, around nine tenths of them seen just once; the ten biggest clones take up about 1.2%. V lost 0 bases, J lost 6 bases, and 15 bases lay in between. The CDR3 spans 15 residues. The germline V gene has CDR1 SGHDT and CDR2 YYEEEE. This entry comes from a study of T cell responses to AZD1222 COVID-19 vaccine. Study-wide results and limits: Reports indicate that nearly half of spike-specific TCRs are directed at unmutated variant regions. An increase in Spike-specific TCR breadth and depth was observed after two AZD1222 doses. The CD4 TCRs associated with vaccination extended across spike and predominated at 160-218 and 743-854. Recipients of AZD1222 seropositive at baseline numbered only six or seven.

The material sequenced was peripheral blood, taken on day 0 of AZD1222 vaccination. This sequence joins TRBV5-6 and TRBJ1-2; TRBD1 is a possible D gene (6 bases). This clonotype was sampled from an adult in good health. The CDR3 DNA reads as TGTGCCAGCAGCTTGGTAGGGGCAGGGGTAGATGGCTACACCTTC. This translates into CASSLVGAGVDGYTF.